Detailed here is one T cell receptor beta chain. Its antigen remains unidentified. The data derive from a study of T cell responses to AZD1222 COVID-19 vaccine. General study points: The donors showed a predominance of white British ancestry and of females, with possible underestimation of clonal diversity. Spike-specific TCR breadth and depth went up after people got two AZD1222 doses.

Second-dose recipients at about 4 or about 12 weeks were treated as one pooled group. Libraries were prepared by immunoSEQ multiplex PCR; TCRdb keeps only in-frame clonotypes and omits some of them. The sample gives 150,000 to 200,000 clones, approximately 86% of which show up once; around a tenth is in the top ten. The receptor was derived from an adult who received the AZD1222 COVID-19 vaccine. This sample comprised peripheral blood, obtained 28 days after the second AZD1222 dose.

The CDR3 here is CASSSLLAGDQETQYF. As DNA, the CDR3 is TGCGCCAGCAGCTCCCTTTTAGCGGGGGACCAAGAGACCCAGTACTTC. This chain connects TRBV5-1 to TRBJ2-5; TRBD2 agrees at 9 bases. CDR1 and CDR2 from the germline V gene are SGHRS and YFSETQ. V trimming: 3 bases; J trimming: 0 bases; junction bases outside the gene matches: 6. The CDR3 is 16 amino acids.